This T cell receptor (beta chain) was recovered during a study of blood T cells in healthy people across ages. About the research overall: For every two T cells, template switching captured about one barcoded beta molecule. Overall study findings and caveats: Underestimates were what the diversity estimates from one million T cells were considered to be.

This clonotype has only a few counts. Its antigen is undetermined. Germline V gives CDR1 SGDLS, CDR2 YYNGEE. V lost 4 bases, J lost 2 bases, and 12 bases lay in between. This CDR3 comprises 14 residues. With a J-beta primer mix and a sample-barcoded 5' primer, a second PCR ran roughly 6 to 11 cycles. TCRdb passed the 5' RACE reads through MiXCR, listing each CDR3 protein once. In the table there are more than 650,000 distinct CDR3 sequences, more than 25% of which are singletons. The sample also formed part of further work on T cells of mothers and their children.

The gene calls are TRBV9 and TRBJ2-5; tentatively, D is TRBD1 or TRBD2 (5 bases each). The sample consisted of blood. This TCR was sampled from a boy between 10 and 17 years old in good health. CDR3 in amino acids: CASSHQGRQETQYF. In DNA form, the CDR3 reads TGTGCCAGCAGCCACCAGGGACGACAAGAGACCCAGTACTTC.